Shown below are 5 T cell receptor beta chains from a single sample sequenced in a study of human T cells and chemical hapten exposure. MiXCR, applied by TCRdb to the RACE reads, yields one record per CDR3 protein. This table holds about 360,000 distinct CDR3 sequences, more than 4.5% found once. Time point meaning: patch test 1, 2 weeks after DPC sensitization. Described treatment: therapeutic diphenylcyclopropenone sensitization with weekly scalp DPC. Sample: whole blood, taken in connection with sensitization to the hapten diphenylcyclopropenone (DPC). Receptors originate from a woman aged 50 to 60 with alopecia areata. Some clones in this sample may be carry-over from other donors' samples.

The genes are TRBV7-9 and TRBJ1-2, with a weak D call TRBD1 (6 bases). The CDR3 has 15 amino acids. V was trimmed by 0 bases and J by 3 bases, leaving 11 bases between them. The germline CDR1 and CDR2 sequences are SEHNR and FQNEAQ (reference sequence). The CDR3 region is CASSLAQGRDYGYTF. The CDR3 region has the DNA TGTGCCAGCAGCTTAGCACAGGGACGCGACTATGGCTACACCTTC.

The chain joins TRBV21-1 to TRBJ1-2; the tabulated D call, TRBD1, remains unverified against the DNA. TRBV21-1 has pseudogene status. The CDR3 contains 16 residues. The CDR3 DNA follows: TGTGCCAGCAGCACCCCCCGAGGGACAGGGGTAGTTGGCTACACCTTC. It encodes CASSTPRGTGVVGYTF.

This clonotype occurred many times. The chain uses TRBV6-6 and TRBJ2-7; 8 bases align to TRBD1. The CDR3 is made up of 14 amino acids. Germline values: CDR1 MNHNY, CDR2 SVGAGI (reference sequence). V shed 5 bases and J 7 bases; nucleotides not matched to a gene: 10. In DNA, the CDR3 is TGTGCCAGCAGTCCACAGGGGGAATTGGGGGAGCAGTACTTC. It specifies CASSPQGELGEQYF.

This clonotype was observed many times. The CDR3, as DNA: TGTGCCAGCAGCTTAACTTTAGTCGGGCGGGGGGGCGATGAGACCCAGTACTTC. It encodes CASSLTLVGRGGDETQYF. The chain is built from TRBV7-2 and TRBJ2-5; 9 bases are a match to TRBD2. The CDR3 covers 18 residues. V dropped 2 bases and J dropped 5; count of bases not matched to a gene: 15. Germline V gene data show CDR1 as SGHTA and CDR2 as FQGNSA.

At least ten counts were recorded for this clonotype. The chain joins TRBV21-1 to TRBJ2-7; the D segment call TRBD2 is taken from the table without a DNA check. TRBV21-1 is a documented pseudogene. The CDR3 is 18 residues long. DNA for the CDR3: TGTGCCAGCAGCCCCCGAGGAGTAGCGGGAGGGCCTGGATGGGAGCAGTACTTC. Amino acid sequence: CASSPRGVAGGPGWEQYF.